This T cell receptor (beta chain) was identified during a study of vaccination effects on CD4 cells after COVID-19 (dated 2022 in TCRdb). In terms of the full investigation: To identify antigen-specific CD4+ T cell clonotypes by their expansion, the ViraFEST assay first stimulated PBMC with viral peptide pools and then applied TCR sequencing. A total of 10 COVID-19 convalescent patients and a few SARS-CoV-2-naive healthy vaccine recipients were included in the full study. Over 1.5 million PBMC per well were cultured with about 9 ug/ml peptides in IMDM containing approximately 4.5% human AB serum, approximately 10 IU/ml IL-2 and gentamicin. SARS-CoV-2 spike-specific CD4+ TCR repertoires were compared before and after mRNA vaccination in COVID-19 convalescent patients and in infection-naive vaccine recipients. In the study, cultures from other donors were sequenced using the Oncomine TCR Beta short-read assay on an Illumina iSeq 100. Across the study, the median time from the second dose to post-vaccine sampling was 72 days (range 14 to 241).

After 10 days of culture, CD4+ T cells were isolated with the EasySep CD4+ T cell isolation kit. Two doses of either the BNT162b2 or the mRNA-1273 mRNA SARS-CoV-2 vaccine were administered to participants. Negative nucleocapsid antibody results before and after vaccination confirmed that the healthy vaccine recipients had no prior SARS-CoV-2 infection. Half of the culture medium was replaced with fresh IL-2-containing medium on days 3 and 7. Unless otherwise noted, each peptide stimulation condition was cultured in triplicate wells. PBMC were separated from whole blood using Ficoll-Paque Plus gradient centrifugation and were then either cryopreserved at -140C or used fresh. The QIAamp micro DNA kit was used to extract genomic DNA from the cultured CD4+ T cells. Libraries were built with the immunoSEQ multiplex PCR assay. DNA from the CD4+ T cells that had been cultured and isolated underwent TCR beta CDR3 sequencing. For the original study's pipeline: Non-productive TCR sequences were removed and reads were trimmed to the CDR3 region, keeping CDR3s of at least 7 amino acids. Antigen-specific clonotypes were identified using the MANAFEST web app by comparison of expansion in peptide wells against reference cultures. Positive clones required FDR<0.05 expansion versus reference and all other wells, odds ratio above 5, and frequency above 0.1% in two replicate wells. A clonotype was defined as cross-reactive if the clonotype was significantly expanded both in SARS-CoV-2 spike wells and in at least one common cold coronavirus spike condition. CDR3 similarity was assessed by Levenshtein distance with the stringdist R package, and unrooted trees were built with ape in R 3.6.1. In its TCRdb copy, this immuneACCESS table keeps in-frame sequences only and misses some clones. Where compared with another copy, unresolved V genes explain less than half of these, and the others have no known cause. The V and J calls and the clone size are those of that table, but D and trimming were determined from the DNA. This sample holds tens of thousands of clones; around 70% were observed only once. Of the sample, under 2.5% is held by the ten largest clones.

What the study reported, not specific to this receptor: Both infection-induced and vaccine-induced clones contracted markedly at late post-vaccination timepoints, which is consistent with waning T cell responses. In healthy vaccine recipients, vaccine-induced clones were almost all SARS-CoV-2 mono-reactive, with only 1 of 255 cross-reactive with common cold coronaviruses. The study was limited by a small number of convalescent patients, and early post-infection timepoints were lacking.

The CDR3, from cysteine to phenylalanine, totals 11 residues. The CDR3 DNA has 33 bases and is translated from base 1. V was cut back by 1 base and J by 7 bases, leaving a gap of 7 bases between them. CDR1 SQVTM and CDR2 ANQGSEA were looked up in the germline V gene. Points on this clone: Its antigen is still unknown. No base quality values were provided; no much bigger clone lies one nucleotide off.

The sequencing used CD4+ T cells from PBMCs cultured without peptide, collected after COVID-19 vaccination. The receptor comes from a human donor who received a COVID-19 vaccine. This chain is built from TRBV29-1 and TRBJ1-1; too little of a D gene remains to name it. In nucleotides, the sequence is TGCAGCGTTGAAGTTTTGGGTGAAGCTTTCTTT. Its translation is CSVEVLGEAFF. Where the CDR3 stops, the reference TRBV29-1 and TRBJ1-1 genes take over; the full variable domain is SAVISQKPSRDICQRGTSLTIQCQVDSQVTMMFWYRQQPGQSLTLIATANQGSEATYESGFVIDKFPISRPNLTFSTLTVSNMSPEDSSIYLCSVEVLGEAFFGQGTRLTVV.